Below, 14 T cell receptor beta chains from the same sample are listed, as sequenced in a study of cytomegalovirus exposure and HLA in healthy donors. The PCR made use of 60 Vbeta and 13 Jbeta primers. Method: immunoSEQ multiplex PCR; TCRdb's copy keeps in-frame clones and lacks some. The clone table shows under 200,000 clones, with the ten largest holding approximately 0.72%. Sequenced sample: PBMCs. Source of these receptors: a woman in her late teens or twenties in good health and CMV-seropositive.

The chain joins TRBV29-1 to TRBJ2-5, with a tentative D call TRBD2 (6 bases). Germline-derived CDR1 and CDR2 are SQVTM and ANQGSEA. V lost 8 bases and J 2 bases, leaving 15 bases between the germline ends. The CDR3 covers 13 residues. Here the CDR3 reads CSSGRGPQETQYF. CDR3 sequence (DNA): TGCAGCTCTGGGCGGGGACCGCAAGAGACCCAGTACTTC.

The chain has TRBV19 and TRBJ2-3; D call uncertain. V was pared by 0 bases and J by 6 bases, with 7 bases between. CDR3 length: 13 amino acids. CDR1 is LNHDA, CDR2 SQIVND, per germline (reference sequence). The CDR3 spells CASSIDEEDTQYF. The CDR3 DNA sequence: TGTGCCAGTAGTATAGACGAGGAGGATACGCAGTATTTT.

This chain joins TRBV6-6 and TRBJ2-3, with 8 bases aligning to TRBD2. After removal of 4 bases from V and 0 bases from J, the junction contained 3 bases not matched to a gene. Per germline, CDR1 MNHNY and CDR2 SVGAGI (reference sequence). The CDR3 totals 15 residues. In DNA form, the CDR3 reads TGTGCCAGCAGTTTGACTAGCGCCAGCACAGATACGCAGTATTTT. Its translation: CASSLTSASTDTQYF.

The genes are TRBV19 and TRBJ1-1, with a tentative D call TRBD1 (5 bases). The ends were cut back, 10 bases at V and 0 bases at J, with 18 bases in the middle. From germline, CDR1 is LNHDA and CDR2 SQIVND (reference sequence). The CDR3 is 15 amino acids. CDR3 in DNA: TGTGCCACCCTCACGGTGGCAGGGCTGAACACTGAAGCTTTCTTT. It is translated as CATLTVAGLNTEAFF.

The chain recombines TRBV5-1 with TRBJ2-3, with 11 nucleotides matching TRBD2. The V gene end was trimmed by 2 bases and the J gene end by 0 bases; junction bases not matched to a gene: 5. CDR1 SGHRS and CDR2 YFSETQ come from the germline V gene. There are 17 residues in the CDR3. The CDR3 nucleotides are TGCGCCAGCAGCTTAAGACTAGCGGGACGTAGCACAGATACGCAGTATTTT. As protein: CASSLRLAGRSTDTQYF. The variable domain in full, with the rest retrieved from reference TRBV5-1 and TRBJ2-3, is KAGVTQTPRYLIKTRGQQVTLSCSPISGHRSVSWYQQTPGQGLQFLFEYFSETQRNKGNFPGRFSGRQFSNSRSEMNVSTLELGDSALYLCASSLRLAGRSTDTQYFGPGTRLTVL.

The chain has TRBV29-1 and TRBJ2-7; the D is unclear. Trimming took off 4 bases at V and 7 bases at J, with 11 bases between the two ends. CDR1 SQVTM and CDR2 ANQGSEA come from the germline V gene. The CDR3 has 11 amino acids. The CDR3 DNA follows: TGCAGCGTTGGGTTGGTGAGGGAGCAGTACTTC. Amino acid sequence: CSVGLVREQYF.

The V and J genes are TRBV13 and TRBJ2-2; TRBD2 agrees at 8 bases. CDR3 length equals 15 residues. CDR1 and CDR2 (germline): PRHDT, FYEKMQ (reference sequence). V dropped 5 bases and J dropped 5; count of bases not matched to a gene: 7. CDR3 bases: TGTGCCAGCAGCCGACGGGAGGGCCATACCGGGGAGCTGTTTTTT. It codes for CASSRREGHTGELFF. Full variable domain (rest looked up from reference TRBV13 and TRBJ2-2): AAGVIQSPRHLIKEKRETATLKCYPIPRHDTVYWYQQGPGQDPQFLISFYEKMQSDKGSIPDRFSAQQFSDYHSELNMSSLELGDSALYFCASSRREGHTGELFFGEGSRLTVL.

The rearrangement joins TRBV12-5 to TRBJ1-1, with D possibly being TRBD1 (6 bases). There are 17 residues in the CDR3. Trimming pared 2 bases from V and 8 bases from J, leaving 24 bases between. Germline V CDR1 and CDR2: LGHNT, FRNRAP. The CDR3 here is CASGLLGGRYGAIEAFF. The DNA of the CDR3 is TGTGCTAGTGGTTTGTTGGGGGGGCGGTATGGGGCCATAGAAGCTTTCTTT.

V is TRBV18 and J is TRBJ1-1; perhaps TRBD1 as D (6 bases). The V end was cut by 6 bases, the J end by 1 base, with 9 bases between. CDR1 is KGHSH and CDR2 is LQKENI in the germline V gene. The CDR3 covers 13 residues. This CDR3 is CASSMDRNTEAFF. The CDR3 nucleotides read TGTGCCAGCTCGATGGACAGGAACACTGAAGCTTTCTTT. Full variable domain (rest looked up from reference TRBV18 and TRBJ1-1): NAGVMQNPRHLVRRRGQEARLRCSPMKGHSHVYWYRQLPEEGLKFMVYLQKENIIDESGMPKERFSAEFPKEGPSILRIQQVVRGDSAAYFCASSMDRNTEAFFGQGTRLTVV.

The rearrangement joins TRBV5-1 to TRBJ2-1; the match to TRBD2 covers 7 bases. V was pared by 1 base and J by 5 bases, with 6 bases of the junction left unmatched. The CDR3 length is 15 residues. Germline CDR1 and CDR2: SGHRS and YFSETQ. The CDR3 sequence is CASSLRAGRDNEQFF. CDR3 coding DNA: TGCGCCAGCAGCTTGAGGGCAGGGAGGGACAATGAGCAGTTCTTC.

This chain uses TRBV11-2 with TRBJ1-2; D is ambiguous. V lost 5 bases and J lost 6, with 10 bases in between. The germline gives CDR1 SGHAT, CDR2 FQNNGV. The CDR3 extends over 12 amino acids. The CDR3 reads CASSKEQHGYTF. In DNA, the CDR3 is TGTGCCAGCAGCAAAGAACAGCATGGCTACACCTTC. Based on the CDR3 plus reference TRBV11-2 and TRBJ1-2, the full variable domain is EAGVAQSPRYKIIEKRQSVAFWCNPISGHATLYWYQQILGQGPKLLIQFQNNGVVDDSQLPKDRFSAERLKGVDSTLKIQPAKLEDSAVYLCASSKEQHGYTFGSGTRLTVV.

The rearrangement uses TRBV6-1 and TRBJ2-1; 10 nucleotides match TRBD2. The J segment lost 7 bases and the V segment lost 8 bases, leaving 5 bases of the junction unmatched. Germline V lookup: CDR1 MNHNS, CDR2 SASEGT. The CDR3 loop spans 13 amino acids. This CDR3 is CASQAGGRNEQFF. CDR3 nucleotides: TGTGCCAGCCAAGCGGGAGGGAGGAATGAGCAGTTCTTC.

CDR3: CAWSLTGMNTEAFF. CDR3 in DNA: TGTGCCTGGAGCCTAACAGGGATGAACACTGAAGCTTTCTTT. V usage is TRBV30 and J usage is TRBJ1-1; D may be TRBD1 (6 bases). Between the trimmed V and J ends, which lost 3 bases and 0 bases, there was a span of 11 bases. Germline CDR1 is GTSNPN and CDR2 is SVGIG (reference sequence). CDR3 length equals 14 residues.

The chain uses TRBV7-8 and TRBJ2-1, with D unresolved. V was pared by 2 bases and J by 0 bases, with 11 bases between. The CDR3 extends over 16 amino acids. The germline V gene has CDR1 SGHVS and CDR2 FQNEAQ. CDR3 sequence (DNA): TGTGCCAGCAGCTTACGTGGTGCCAGCTCCTACAATGAGCAGTTCTTC. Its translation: CASSLRGASSYNEQFF.